What follows is one T cell receptor beta chain and its context. Its antigen remains unidentified. Base qualities are not at hand, and no much larger clone is one base apart. The data stem from a study of cytomegalovirus exposure and HLA in healthy donors (TCRdb year 2017). With respect to the entire study: According to an earlier analysis of a few hundred of the donors, about 190 million T cells yielded roughly 110 million unique TCR beta sequences and about 280 Gb of sequence data. A separate validation cohort of roughly 130 different subjects was used in addition to the roughly 670-subject first cohort. An early release covering 550 to 650 HLA-typed donors comprised 300 to 350 gigabases of sequencing data and approximately 80 million unique TCR sequences. All discovery cohort repertoires had been generated using a single sequencing platform. Among about 370 genotyped donors of the cohort, an average of roughly 230,000 unique TCR beta nucleotide sequences was sequenced per donor, of which 15% to 20% were non-productive. Using immunosequencing, the study profiled T cell repertoires from approximately 700 subjects and related those repertoires to cytomegalovirus serostatus. In a later analysis, previously published TCR beta repertoires from fewer than 750 donors were re-analyzed and high-resolution HLA genotyping was added so that TCR occurrence patterns could be studied. Class I and class II HLA loci were covered by the typing at four-digit resolution. An earlier analysis of about 600 of the donors used high-throughput TCR beta sequencing to judge whether each TCR beta V gene segment behaved as functional or pseudogenic. Typing coverage differed by locus: A, B, C, DRB1 and DQB1 were typed in roughly 629-640 donors, DQA1 in approximately 520, DPA1 in 600 to 610, and DPB1 in 400 to 480. A later genetic analysis took genome-wide SNP genotypes for about three fifths of the roughly 700 donors and used that subset as a discovery cohort. The study aimed to test whether signatures of past pathogen exposure could be identified by cataloging public T cell receptors. Rather than using new phenotypic data, the later analysis identified candidate immune exposures from TCR beta sequences and from how often those sequences occurred across donors. The study combined high-throughput TCR immunosequencing, statistical association of individual TCRs with disease status, and machine learning to predict cytomegalovirus infection status. Of the roughly 400 genotyped donors, 75% to 85% were placed in the genetic ancestry cluster associated with self-reported Caucasian donors. A handful of DR-DQ haplotypes were treated as single units for association and clustering because of strong linkage in the cohort. Donor age, sex, ethnicity and CMV serostatus were compiled alongside the repertoire data.

Results the study describes overall, beyond this receptor: Sequencing depth was assumed to be roughly uniform across donors in the presence/absence analyses, though that assumption may not hold. Most TCR sequences were observed very rarely across donors, whereas some public TCRs were present in many individuals. Strong co-occurrence of HLA alleles, especially DR and DQ, made assigning TCR associations to individual alleles difficult. Cytomegalovirus status was reported to be diagnosed by the classifier with high specificity and sensitivity in both the original and validation cohorts. A later genetic analysis associated a missense DCLRE1C variant with V-gene and J-gene trimming of TCR beta chains, and an independent cohort replicated the association. Approximately 16 rarely observed V segments, including chromosome 9 orphons, were excluded from the earlier analysis of several hundred of the donors because counts were too low. Specific HLA alleles were associated with over 15,000 TCR beta sequences at a false discovery rate of 0.05 in a later analysis. A further reported finding was that TCR beta sequences accurately predicted the HLA-A and HLA-B alleles for most subjects in the first cohort. In vitro tests confirmed that a few of the cytomegalovirus-associated TCR beta chains recognize cytomegalovirus antigens. According to a later genetic analysis, donors in an Asian-associated ancestry cluster had fewer N-insertions in productive TCRs than the approximately 710-donor mean. Some IMGT-functional V segments, including TRBV6-2 and TRBV6-3, could not be told apart with the 87-base-pair reads, so those segments were excluded. A group of highly shared sequence variants was considered likely to be a technical artifact of the sequencing pipeline. The cohort was sequenced for TCR beta chains only, and without alpha or paired-chain data the features that could be detected were limited. In a later analysis, TCR association rates were found to vary across HLA loci, with the most associated TCRs seen for DRB1 alleles and the fewest for HLA-C alleles. CMV serostatus was the only immune exposure information available for the cohort. A total of roughly 160 TCR beta chains were listed by the study as associated with cytomegalovirus. According to the authors, the approach could potentially be generalized to other disease states and immunological phenotypes. In an earlier analysis of around 600 of the donors, most TCR beta V segments appeared in productive rearrangements about 90% or about 30% of the time, broadly matching IMGT annotations. Linkage disequilibrium might explain the correlated functional status among segregating V segments, but an unknown experimental factor could not be ruled out. Most CMV-associated TCR beta chains appeared to be HLA-restricted in a later analysis, and the HLA associations seemed to be driven largely by CMV exposure. Because some donors lacked HLA typing at each locus, the association tests relied only on the typed subset. According to a later analysis, parvovirus B19, influenza, CMV and Epstein-Barr virus appeared linked to several top co-occurrence clusters. A later analysis found that HLA-associated TCR beta chains were more clonally expanded and had lower generation probabilities than equally common non-associated chains.

The germline V gene sets CDR1 to SGHRS and CDR2 to YFSETQ. The CDR3 spans 14 residues, from the cysteine through the phenylalanine. This entry keeps only the CDR3 DNA: 42 bases, framed from base 1. Trimming at the junction amounts to 4 bases on V and 5 bases on J, and the germline ends lie 15 bases apart. The library was prepared using the immunoSEQ multiplex PCR assay. For the multiplex PCR, a mixture combining 60 forward primers for TCR Vbeta segments and 13 reverse primers for TCR Jbeta segments was used. The CDR3 region of rearranged TCR beta genes was amplified from genomic DNA by a multiplex PCR assay. The amplified TCR beta libraries were sequenced on the Illumina HiSeq System as 87-base-pair reads. The paper's data handling went like this. In a later analysis, tens of millions of unique TCR beta chains were counted across the 500 to 850 repertoires, and roughly 9.9 million of these chains were shared by at least two donors. A nearest-neighbor algorithm error-corrected the raw reads and collapsed the reads into unique sequences, merging closely related sequences to remove PCR and sequencing errors. Alignment of CDR3 sequences to IMGT reference sequences was used to assign V, D and J gene segments. For a sequence to be retained, a match of at least six nucleotides to both a V gene segment and a J gene segment was required. A rearrangement counted as productive if the CDR3 had no stop codons and remained in frame with V and J, and every other rearrangement counted as non-productive. CDR3 was defined by IMGT convention, running from the second conserved V-encoded cysteine to the conserved J-encoded phenylalanine. The earlier analysis of a few hundred of the donors excluded any sequence lacking an unambiguous match to a single V gene segment. In an earlier analysis of 587 of the donors, V segments were called functional above 56.7% productive rearrangements and were called segregating when the between-donor standard deviation exceeded 5%. A statistical classification framework was built for diagnosing cytomegalovirus status from the catalog of TCR beta chain sequences. In a later analysis, V and J genes were assigned by comparing TCR nucleotide sequences against IMGT/GENE-DB human TR gene sequences. Using the TCRdist pipeline, a later analysis assigned CDR3 sequences along with most-parsimonious VDJ recombination scenarios. In a later analysis, each TCR beta chain was defined by its CDR3 amino acid sequence together with its V-gene family, and reads without a unique V-gene family were excluded. To address suspected cross-contamination and a sequencing artifact, a later analysis removed some 620 highly shared, low-generation-probability nucleotide sequences. In a later analysis, a clonal expansion index was calculated for each public chain from normalized within-repertoire ranks of inferred template counts. A later analysis computed generation probabilities with a VDJ recombination model fitted to out-of-frame rearrangements, and checked the results against IGoR. In a later analysis, hypergeometric tests were used to score TCR-TCR, TCR-HLA and TCR-CMV co-occurrence, with a repertoire-size bias correction applied to TCR pairs. False discovery rates were estimated in a later analysis by permuting HLA or CMV assignments 20 times. In a later analysis, co-occurring TCRs were grouped using DBSCAN, and TCRdist sequence similarity was added for clustering within HLA-allele-positive subsets. Co-occurrence clustering excluded repertoires with fewer than 30,000 or more than 120,000 public chains, plus five with anomalous nucleotide sharing. TCRdb retrieved this table from immuneACCESS and kept in-frame rearrangements only. Not all clones are present; in checked studies, unresolved V genes account for under half, and no reason is known for the remainder. For V, J and clone size, that table is used; D and trimming come from the DNA. In all, the sample holds around 130,000 clones, and roughly 77% of those were seen once. The ten biggest clones cover about 1.8% of the sample.

The cohort was made up of approximately 670 healthy bone marrow donors. At the time of sampling, all cohort members were nominally healthy, though unrecorded immune exposures were likely present. The donor tested CMV seronegative, placing the donor among the roughly 340 seronegative members of the cohort. A peripheral blood sample was collected from each donor, and TCR beta sequencing was performed on peripheral blood mononuclear cells. The Qiagen DNeasy Blood Extraction Kit was used to extract genomic DNA from the blood cell samples. This TCR came from a man aged 40-49 years in good health and CMV-seronegative. Rearrangement joined TRBV5-1 to TRBJ2-5, with TRBD2 as a weak D call on 6 bases. Sequencing used PBMCs. CDR3 sequence: CASSQAPGRETQYF. The nucleotides read TGCGCCAGCAGCCAGGCCCCGGGGAGGGAGACCCAGTACTTC.